This TCR beta chain was identified during a study of shared clonotypes between healthy human individuals. Sequencing was performed with immunoSEQ multiplex PCR; in TCRdb, only in-frame clones are kept and a portion is missing. The table records around 2.5 million clones, over 85% of them present only once. The CDR3 loop spans 14 amino acids. With V trimmed by 6 bases and J by 0 bases, 7 bases remained unmatched. Germline values: CDR1 SQVTM, CDR2 ANQGSEA. The TCR originated in a man between 18 and 35 years old in good health. Some clones in this sample may be carry-over from other donors' samples. V usage is TRBV29-1 and J usage is TRBJ1-1; 7 bases fit TRBD1. Sequencing used naive CD4+ T cells from PBMCs. Subset given: CD45RA+ positively selected. CDR3 nucleotides: TGCAGCGTCACAAGGGGACAGTTGAACACTGAAGCTTTCTTT. Translating it yields CSVTRGQLNTEAFF.